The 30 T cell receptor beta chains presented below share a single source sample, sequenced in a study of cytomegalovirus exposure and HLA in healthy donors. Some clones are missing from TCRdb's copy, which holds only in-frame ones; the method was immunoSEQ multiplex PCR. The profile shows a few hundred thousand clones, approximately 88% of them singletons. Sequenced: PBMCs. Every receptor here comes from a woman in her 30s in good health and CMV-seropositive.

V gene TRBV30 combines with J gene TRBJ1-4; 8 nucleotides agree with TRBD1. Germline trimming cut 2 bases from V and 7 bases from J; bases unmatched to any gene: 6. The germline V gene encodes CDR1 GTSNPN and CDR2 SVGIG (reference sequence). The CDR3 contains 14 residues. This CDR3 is CAWSRQGIGEKLFF. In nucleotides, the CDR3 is TGTGCCTGGAGTCGACAGGGGATAGGTGAAAAACTGTTTTTT.

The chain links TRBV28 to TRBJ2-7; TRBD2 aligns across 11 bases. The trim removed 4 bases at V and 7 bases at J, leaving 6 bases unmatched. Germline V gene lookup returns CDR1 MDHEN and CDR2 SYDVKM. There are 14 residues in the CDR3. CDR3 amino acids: CASSSSGRWGEQYF. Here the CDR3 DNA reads TGTGCCAGCAGTTCTAGCGGGAGGTGGGGGGAGCAGTACTTC.

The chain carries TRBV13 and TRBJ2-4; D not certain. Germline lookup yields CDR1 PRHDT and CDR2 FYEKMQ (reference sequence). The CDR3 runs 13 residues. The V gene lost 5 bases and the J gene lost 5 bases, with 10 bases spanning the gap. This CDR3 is CASSPTEENIQYF. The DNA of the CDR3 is TGTGCCAGCAGCCCAACTGAGGAAAACATTCAGTACTTC.

Here the CDR3 reads CSVRSAQETQYF. The CDR3 nucleotides are TGCAGCGTTAGGTCGGCGCAAGAGACCCAGTACTTC. The chain combines TRBV29-1 with TRBJ2-5; no definite D call. The V end lost 5 bases, the J end lost 2 bases, and 9 bases lay between the germline ends. Germline lookup yields CDR1 SQVTM and CDR2 ANQGSEA. The CDR3 sequence is 12 residues long.

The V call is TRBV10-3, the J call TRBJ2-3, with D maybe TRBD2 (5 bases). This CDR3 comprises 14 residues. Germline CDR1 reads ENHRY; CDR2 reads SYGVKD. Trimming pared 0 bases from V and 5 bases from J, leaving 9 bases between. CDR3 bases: TGTGCCATCAGTGAGTCCTATACTAGAGATACGCAGTATTTT. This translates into CAISESYTRDTQYF.

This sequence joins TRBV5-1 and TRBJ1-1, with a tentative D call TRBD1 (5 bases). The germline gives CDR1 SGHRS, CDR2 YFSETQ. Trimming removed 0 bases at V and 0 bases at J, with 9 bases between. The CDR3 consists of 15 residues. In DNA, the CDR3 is TGCGCCAGCAGCTTGGCGGTGACAGTGAACACTGAAGCTTTCTTT. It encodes CASSLAVTVNTEAFF.

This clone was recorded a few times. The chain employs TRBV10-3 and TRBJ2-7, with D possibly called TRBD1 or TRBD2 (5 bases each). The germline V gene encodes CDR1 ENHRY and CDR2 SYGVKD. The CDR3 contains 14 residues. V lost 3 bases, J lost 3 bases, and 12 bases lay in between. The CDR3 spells CAISDATADYEQYF. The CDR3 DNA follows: TGTGCCATCAGTGATGCGACAGCGGACTACGAGCAGTACTTC.

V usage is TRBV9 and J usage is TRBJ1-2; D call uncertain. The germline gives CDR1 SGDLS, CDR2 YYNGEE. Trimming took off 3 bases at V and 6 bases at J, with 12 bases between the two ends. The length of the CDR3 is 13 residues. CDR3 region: CASSASDLDGYTF. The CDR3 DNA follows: TGTGCCAGCAGCGCTTCCGACCTCGATGGCTACACCTTC.

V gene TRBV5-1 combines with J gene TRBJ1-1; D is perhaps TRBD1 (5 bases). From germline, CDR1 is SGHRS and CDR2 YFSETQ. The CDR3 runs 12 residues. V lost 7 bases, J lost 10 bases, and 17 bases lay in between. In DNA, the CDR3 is TGCGCCAGCTTCCACCCGGGGGGGGGAGCTTTCTTT. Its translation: CASFHPGGGAFF.

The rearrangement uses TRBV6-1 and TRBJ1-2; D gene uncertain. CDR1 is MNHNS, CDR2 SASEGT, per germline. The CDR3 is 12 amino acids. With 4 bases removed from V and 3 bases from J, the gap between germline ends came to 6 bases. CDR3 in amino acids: CASSGSDYGYTF. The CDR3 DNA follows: TGTGCCAGCAGTGGGAGCGACTATGGCTACACCTTC.

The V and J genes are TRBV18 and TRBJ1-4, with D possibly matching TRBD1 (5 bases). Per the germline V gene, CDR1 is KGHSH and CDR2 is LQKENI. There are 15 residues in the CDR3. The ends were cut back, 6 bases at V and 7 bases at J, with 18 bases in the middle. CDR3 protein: CASSPTRTFPEKLFF. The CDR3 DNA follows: TGTGCCAGCTCTCCGACGCGGACATTCCCTGAAAAACTGTTTTTT.

The CDR3 DNA reads TGCAGCGTTGAAGATTATGGGGAGACAGGGGTTGAGACCCAGTACTTC. Encoded protein: CSVEDYGETGVETQYF. This chain joins TRBV29-1 and TRBJ2-5; 8 bases agree with TRBD1. Germline loops: CDR1 SQVTM, CDR2 ANQGSEA. Unmatched junction bases numbered 11, after V lost 0 bases and J lost 5 bases. The CDR3 runs 16 residues.

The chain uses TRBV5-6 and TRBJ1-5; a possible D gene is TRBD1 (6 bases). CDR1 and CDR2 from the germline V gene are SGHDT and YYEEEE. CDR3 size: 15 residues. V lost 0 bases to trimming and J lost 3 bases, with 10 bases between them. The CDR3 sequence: CASSLANRDNQPQHF. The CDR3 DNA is TGTGCCAGCAGCTTGGCGAACAGGGACAATCAGCCCCAGCATTTT. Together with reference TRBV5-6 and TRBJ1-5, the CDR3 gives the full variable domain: DAGVTQSPTHLIKTRGQQVTLRCSPKSGHDTVSWYQQALGQGPQFIFQYYEEEERQRGNFPDRFSGHQFPNYSSELNVNALLLGDSALYLCASSLANRDNQPQHFGDGTRLSIL.

The CDR3 DNA follows: TGCGCCAGCAGCCAAAGAAGGGTTCAGCCCCAGCATTTT. It specifies CASSQRRVQPQHF. The gene calls are TRBV4-1 and TRBJ1-5; D remains unclear. V shed 2 bases and J shed 6 bases, with 8 bases lying between them. This CDR3 contains 13 residues. The V gene's germline CDR1 is MGHRA and CDR2 YSYEKL.

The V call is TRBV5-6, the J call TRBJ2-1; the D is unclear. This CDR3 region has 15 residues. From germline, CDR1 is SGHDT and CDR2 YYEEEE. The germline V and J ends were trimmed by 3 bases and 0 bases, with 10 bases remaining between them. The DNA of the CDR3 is TGTGCCAGCAGCTCTCATTGGAGCTCCTACAATGAGCAGTTCTTC. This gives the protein CASSSHWSSYNEQFF.

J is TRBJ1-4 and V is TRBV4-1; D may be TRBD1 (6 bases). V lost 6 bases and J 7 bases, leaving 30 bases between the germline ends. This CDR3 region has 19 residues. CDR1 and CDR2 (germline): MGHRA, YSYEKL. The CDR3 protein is CASSRQGQPLTSEAEKLFF. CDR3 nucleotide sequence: TGCGCCAGCAGTCGACAAGGACAGCCGCTCACTAGCGAGGCTGAAAAACTGTTTTTT.

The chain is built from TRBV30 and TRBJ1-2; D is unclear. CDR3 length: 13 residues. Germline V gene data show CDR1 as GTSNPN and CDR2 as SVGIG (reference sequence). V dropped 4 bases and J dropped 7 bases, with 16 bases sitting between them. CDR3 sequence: CAWTPGGMGGYTF. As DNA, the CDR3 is TGTGCCTGGACCCCGGGAGGTATGGGTGGCTACACCTTC.

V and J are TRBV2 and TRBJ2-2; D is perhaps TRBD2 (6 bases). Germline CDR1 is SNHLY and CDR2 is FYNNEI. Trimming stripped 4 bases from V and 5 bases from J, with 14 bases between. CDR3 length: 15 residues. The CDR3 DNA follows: TGTGCCAGCAGTGTAGGGCAGGCGGGAACCGGGGAGCTGTTTTTT. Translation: CASSVGQAGTGELFF.

The chain's CDR3 is CSVRLAGGYEQYF. CDR3 coding DNA: TGCAGCGTCAGACTAGCGGGGGGCTACGAGCAGTACTTC. This sequence joins TRBV29-1 and TRBJ2-7; TRBD2 agrees at 13 bases. The CDR3 has 13 residues. CDR1 SQVTM and CDR2 ANQGSEA come from the germline V gene. The ends lost 6 bases at V and 3 bases at J; junction bases unmatched: 2.

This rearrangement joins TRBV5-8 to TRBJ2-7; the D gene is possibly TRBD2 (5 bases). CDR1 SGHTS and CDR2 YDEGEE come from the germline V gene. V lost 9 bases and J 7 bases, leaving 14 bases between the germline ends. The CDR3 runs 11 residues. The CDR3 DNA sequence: TGTGCCATCAAAGTTTCGGGGGAGCAGTACTTC. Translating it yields CAIKVSGEQYF.

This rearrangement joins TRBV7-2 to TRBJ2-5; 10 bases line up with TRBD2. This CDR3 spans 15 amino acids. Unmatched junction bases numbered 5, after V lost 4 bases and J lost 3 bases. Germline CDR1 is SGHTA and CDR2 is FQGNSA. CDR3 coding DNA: TGTGCCAGCAGCTACCAGCGGGGGGGGAAAGAGACCCAGTACTTC. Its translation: CASSYQRGGKETQYF.

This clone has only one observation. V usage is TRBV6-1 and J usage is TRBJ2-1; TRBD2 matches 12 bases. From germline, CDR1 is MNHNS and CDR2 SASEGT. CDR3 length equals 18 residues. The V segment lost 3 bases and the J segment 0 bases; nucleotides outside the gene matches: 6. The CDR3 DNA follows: TGTGCCAGCAGTGACCCCACGACTAGCGGGAGCTCCTACAATGAGCAGTTCTTC. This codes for CASSDPTTSGSSYNEQFF.

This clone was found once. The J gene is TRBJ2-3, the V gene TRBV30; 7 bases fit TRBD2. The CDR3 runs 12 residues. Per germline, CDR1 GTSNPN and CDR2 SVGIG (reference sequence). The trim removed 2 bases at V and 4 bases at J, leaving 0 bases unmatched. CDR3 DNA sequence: TGTGCCTGGAGTCGGGGGGCAGATACGCAGTATTTT. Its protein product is CAWSRGADTQYF.

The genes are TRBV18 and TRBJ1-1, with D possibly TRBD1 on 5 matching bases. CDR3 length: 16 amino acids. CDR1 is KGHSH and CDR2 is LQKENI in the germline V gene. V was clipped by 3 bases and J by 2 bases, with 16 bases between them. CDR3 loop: CASSPSTTVANTEAFF. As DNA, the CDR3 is TGTGCCAGCTCACCGTCTACGACAGTAGCTAACACTGAAGCTTTCTTT.

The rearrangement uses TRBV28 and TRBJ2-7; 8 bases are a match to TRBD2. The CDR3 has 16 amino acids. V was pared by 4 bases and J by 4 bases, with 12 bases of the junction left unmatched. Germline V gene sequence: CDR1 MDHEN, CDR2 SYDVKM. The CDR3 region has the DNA TGTGCCAGCAGTTCCTACCCTTTCGGGAGGGCATACGAGCAGTACTTC. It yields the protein CASSSYPFGRAYEQYF.

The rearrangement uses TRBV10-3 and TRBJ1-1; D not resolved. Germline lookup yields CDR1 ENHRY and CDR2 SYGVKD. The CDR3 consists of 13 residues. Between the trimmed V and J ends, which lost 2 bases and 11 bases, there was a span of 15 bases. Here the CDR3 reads CAISETPDYLAFF. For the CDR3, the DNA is TGTGCCATCAGTGAGACGCCGGATTATCTTGCTTTCTTT.

The CDR3 DNA sequence: TGTGCCAGCAGCGTGACCACAGACACCAACTATGGCTACACCTTC. This gives the protein CASSVTTDTNYGYTF. This chain uses TRBV9 with TRBJ1-2; D gene uncertain. Deletions cut 2 bases from V and 2 bases from J, with 13 bases between. This CDR3 has 15 amino acids. The germline V gene has CDR1 SGDLS and CDR2 YYNGEE.

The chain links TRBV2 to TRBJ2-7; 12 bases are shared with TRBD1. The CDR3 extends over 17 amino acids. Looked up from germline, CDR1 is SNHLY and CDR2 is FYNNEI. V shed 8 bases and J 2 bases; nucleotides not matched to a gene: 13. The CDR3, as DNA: TGTGCCAGCCACGTTTCCCGGGACAGGGGGCTACCCTACGAGCAGTACTTC. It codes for CASHVSRDRGLPYEQYF. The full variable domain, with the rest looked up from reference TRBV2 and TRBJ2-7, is EPEVTQTPSHQVTQMGQEVILRCVPISNHLYFYWYRQILGQKVEFLVSFYNNEISEKSEIFDDQFSVERPDGSNFTLKIRSTKLEDSAMYFCASHVSRDRGLPYEQYFGPGTRLTVT.

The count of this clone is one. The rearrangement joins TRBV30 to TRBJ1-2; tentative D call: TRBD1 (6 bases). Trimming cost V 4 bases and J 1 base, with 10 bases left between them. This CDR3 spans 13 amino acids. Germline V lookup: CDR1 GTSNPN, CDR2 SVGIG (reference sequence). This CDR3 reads CAWNGGFNYGYTF. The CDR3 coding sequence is TGTGCCTGGAATGGGGGCTTTAACTATGGCTACACCTTC.

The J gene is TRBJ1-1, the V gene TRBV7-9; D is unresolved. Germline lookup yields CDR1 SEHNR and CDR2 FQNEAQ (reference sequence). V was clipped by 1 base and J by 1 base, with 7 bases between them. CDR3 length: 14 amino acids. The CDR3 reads CASSLGEQNTEAFF. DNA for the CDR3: TGTGCCAGCAGCTTAGGGGAACAGAACACTGAAGCTTTCTTT.